In its sample, the clone carrying this T cell receptor (beta chain) was seen once. The target antigen is unknown. It was considered stable Graves' hyperthyroidism when ophthalmopathy did not progress within 18 months. Based on clinical symptoms, serum thyroxine and TRAb, thyroid ultrasound and orbital computed tomography, diagnoses were reached. This sample was taken from a study of T cells in Graves' hyperthyroidism and ophthalmopathy. Amplification of TCR beta CDR3 regions was performed using RNA transcripts as template. HTBI primers drove first-round RT-PCR of the TCR CDR3. In TCRdb, the multiplex PCR reads were re-called with MiXCR into one record per CDR3 protein. The sample comprises about 560,000 distinct CDR3 sequences, just over 45% of which are singletons, and about 7.9% rests with the top ten. General observations from the study: A model built on 13 V-J features separated ophthalmopathy from stable hyperthyroidism.

The TCR originated in a woman aged 18 to 35 with Graves' hyperthyroidism. Sequencing was carried out using peripheral blood or thyroid tissue (not recorded which).

The chain's CDR3 is CASSEYFQGTDGYTF. The CDR3, as DNA: TGTGCCAGCAGTGAATATTTTCAGGGAACAGATGGCTACACCTTC. This chain connects TRBV25-1 to TRBJ1-2, with TRBD1 as a possible D gene (5 bases). CDR1 and CDR2 from the germline V gene are MGHDK and SYGVNS. Trimming cost V 0 bases and J 6 bases, with 14 bases left between them. The CDR3 loop spans 15 amino acids.